This TCR beta chain was identified in a study of T-cell reconstitution after alpha-beta-depleted transplantation in children. Library preparation (for TCRbeta) was performed with unique molecular identifiers. Each CDR3 protein gets one entry after TCRdb re-called the PCR reads with MiXCR. The sample contains some 130,000 distinct CDR3 sequences, around a tenth of which appear only once. CDR1 is KGHSH, CDR2 LQKENI, per germline. The CDR3 length is 15 residues. Trimming took off 0 bases at V and 2 bases at J, with 9 bases between the two ends. V gene TRBV18 combines with J gene TRBJ2-3; D might be TRBD1 (5 bases). This clonotype was sampled from a girl less than two years old who had a stem cell transplant for combined immunodeficiency, so the T cells may come from the graft donor. Sequencing was performed on PBMCs, mostly from graft donor cells, taken 180 days after TCRalphabeta/CD19-depleted stem cell transplant. The CDR3 reads CASSPPAGFTDTQYF. The CDR3 DNA follows: TGTGCCAGCTCACCACCGGCAGGGTTCACAGATACGCAGTATTTT. The full variable domain, completed using reference TRBV18 and TRBJ2-3, is NAGVMQNPRHLVRRRGQEARLRCSPMKGHSHVYWYRQLPEEGLKFMVYLQKENIIDESGMPKERFSAEFPKEGPSILRIQQVVRGDSAAYFCASSPPAGFTDTQYFGPGTRLTVL.